A single sample is the source of the 14 T cell receptor beta chains below, sequenced in a study of T cell responses to AZD1222 COVID-19 vaccine. The assay was immunoSEQ multiplex PCR, and TCRdb's table has in-frame clones only and misses some. In the table there are fewer than 120,000 clones, less than 95% of which are singletons. The sample consisted of peripheral blood, taken 28 days after the second AZD1222 dose. Receptors originate from an adult who received the AZD1222 COVID-19 vaccine.

The rearrangement joins TRBV29-1 to TRBJ1-2; unclear D gene. The CDR3 contains 13 residues. Deletions cut 5 bases from V and 1 base from J, with 11 bases between. Germline V CDR1 and CDR2: SQVTM, ANQGSEA. The CDR3 DNA follows: TGCAGCGTTCTGACGGCCCTTAACTATGGCTACACCTTC. Its translation is CSVLTALNYGYTF.

The chain carries TRBV24-1 and TRBJ2-3; TRBD1 might be the D (5 bases). V was clipped by 3 bases and J by 2 bases, with 8 bases between them. Germline V gene sequence: CDR1 KGHDR, CDR2 SFDVKD. The CDR3 runs to 14 residues. In nucleotides, the CDR3 is TGTGCCACCAGTGATCCGACAGTCACAGATACGCAGTATTTT. As protein: CATSDPTVTDTQYF.

The chain combines TRBV30 with TRBJ1-4; 7 nucleotides align to TRBD1. Trimming at V came to 3 bases and at J to 7 bases, leaving 5 bases not matched to a gene. Germline V CDR1 and CDR2: GTSNPN, SVGIG (reference sequence). CDR3 size: 13 residues. The CDR3 DNA reads as TGTGCCTGGAGGCGACAGGGTGGTGAAAAACTGTTTTTT. Protein: CAWRRQGGEKLFF.

This clone was counted only a few times. The V and J genes are TRBV20-1 and TRBJ2-1; 8 bases map to TRBD2. V gave up 3 bases and J gave up 7 bases; unmatched junction bases: 14. There are 16 residues in the CDR3. CDR1 DFQATT and CDR2 SNEGSKA come from the germline V gene (reference sequence). Here the CDR3 reads CSASFIESGSGNEQFF. The CDR3 bases are TGCAGTGCTAGTTTTATAGAGAGCGGGAGTGGAAATGAGCAGTTCTTC.

The chain joins TRBV6-5 to TRBJ2-3; 9 bases line up with TRBD2. The CDR3 length is 14 residues. After removal of 7 bases from V and 4 bases from J, the junction contained 6 bases not matched to a gene. The germline V gene has CDR1 MNHEY and CDR2 SVGAGI. The CDR3 DNA reads as TGTGCCAGCACGGATAGCGGGGGTGCAGATACGCAGTATTTT. Encoded protein: CASTDSGGADTQYF.

The V and J genes are TRBV25-1 and TRBJ2-7; 9 nucleotides match TRBD1. From germline, CDR1 is MGHDK and CDR2 SYGVNS. V lost 2 bases and J lost 4; bases outside the gene matches: 6. The CDR3 covers 15 residues. In DNA, the CDR3 is TGTGCCAGCAGTGAAACCGGGACAGGGCTATACGAGCAGTACTTC. Protein: CASSETGTGLYEQYF.

The count of this clone is one. This chain joins TRBV14 and TRBJ2-5; a weak D match, TRBD1 (6 bases). Per the germline V gene, CDR1 is SGHDN and CDR2 is FVKESK. Trimming stripped 3 bases from V and 5 bases from J, with 10 bases between. The CDR3 runs 13 residues. CDR3 protein: CASSQGDRETQYF. CDR3 sequence (DNA): TGTGCCAGCAGCCAGGGAGACAGGGAGACCCAGTACTTC.

This chain's CDR3 is CASRAGRETQYF. CDR3 coding DNA: TGTGCCAGCAGGGCGGGACGGGAGACCCAGTACTTC. The chain has TRBV6-5 and TRBJ2-5; the D gene is possibly TRBD2 (6 bases). This CDR3 has 12 amino acids. V was pared by 6 bases and J by 5 bases, with 10 bases between. Germline loops: CDR1 MNHEY, CDR2 SVGAGI.

The V call is TRBV19, the J call TRBJ1-3, with D perhaps TRBD1 (6 bases). This CDR3 is 15 amino acids long. From germline, CDR1 is LNHDA and CDR2 SQIVND (reference sequence). Deletions cut 6 bases from V and 0 bases from J, with 12 bases between. In nucleotides, the CDR3 is TGTGCCAGTAGGTTCGACAGGAGCTCTGGAAACACCATATATTTT. Its translation: CASRFDRSSGNTIYF.

The chain uses TRBV6-5 and TRBJ1-5; weak D call: TRBD1 (6 bases). The V gene's germline CDR1 is MNHEY and CDR2 SVGAGI. This CDR3 contains 14 residues. V lost 5 bases to trimming and J lost 1 base, with 9 bases between them. The CDR3 DNA reads as TGTGCCAGCAGTCCAGGGGAAAGCAATCAGCCCCAGCATTTT. Amino acids: CASSPGESNQPQHF.

The genes are TRBV5-1 and TRBJ1-1; the match to TRBD1 covers 7 bases. The V gene end was trimmed by 0 bases and the J gene end by 0 bases; junction bases not matched to a gene: 14. The CDR3 has 19 amino acids. Germline CDR1 reads SGHRS; CDR2 reads YFSETQ. This CDR3 is CASSLAGVGGDGMNTEAFF. The CDR3 region has the DNA TGCGCCAGCAGCTTGGCCGGAGTAGGGGGCGATGGGATGAACACTGAAGCTTTCTTT.

The rearrangement uses TRBV5-4 and TRBJ2-7; D ambiguous. Trimming took 4 bases from V and 3 from J, leaving 14 bases between them. The CDR3 covers 14 residues. Germline values: CDR1 SGHNT, CDR2 YYREEE (reference sequence). CDR3 sequence reads: CASSGPNKLYEQYF. CDR3 nucleotide sequence: TGTGCCAGCAGCGGCCCCAATAAACTCTACGAGCAGTACTTC.

V gene TRBV7-9 combines with J gene TRBJ1-4, with D unclear. V dropped 3 bases and J dropped 8 bases, with 10 bases sitting between them. This CDR3 contains 13 residues. Germline lookup yields CDR1 SEHNR and CDR2 FQNEAQ (reference sequence). CDR3 sequence: CASSLGFREKLFF. The DNA of the CDR3 is TGTGCCAGCAGCTTGGGGTTTAGGGAAAAACTGTTTTTT. The complete variable domain, with remaining parts taken from reference TRBV7-9 and TRBJ1-4, reads DTGVSQNPRHKITKRGQNVTFRCDPISEHNRLYWYRQTLGQGPEFLTYFQNEAQLEKSRLLSDRFSAERPKGSFSTLEIQRTEQGDSAMYLCASSLGFREKLFFGSGTQLSVL.

This clone was seen only once. The J gene is TRBJ1-1, the V gene TRBV9, with a tentative D call TRBD1 (6 bases). Trimming took 3 bases from V and 0 from J, leaving 9 bases between them. The CDR3 contains 14 residues. The germline CDR1 and CDR2 sequences are SGDLS and YYNGEE. Written as DNA, the CDR3 is TGTGCCAGCAGCGACAGGGCCTTGAACACTGAAGCTTTCTTT. This sequence encodes CASSDRALNTEAFF.